The 15 T cell receptor beta chains presented below share a single source sample, sequenced in a study of cytomegalovirus exposure and HLA in healthy donors. The PCR was carried out with 60 Vbeta primers and 13 Jbeta primers. The table came from immunoSEQ multiplex PCR; TCRdb's copy has only in-frame clones and leaves some out. In the table there are about 81,000 clones, just over 75% of which are singletons. Sequences were obtained from PBMCs. The receptor set was obtained from a man between 50 and 59 years old in good health and CMV-seropositive.

This rearrangement joins TRBV15 to TRBJ1-5, with TRBD1 as a possible D gene (6 bases). Per germline, CDR1 LNHNV and CDR2 YYDKDF (reference sequence). The CDR3 length is 15 residues. The V gene lost 5 bases and the J gene lost 3 bases, with 14 bases spanning the gap. CDR3 sequence reads: CATSSGQRLNQPQHF. The CDR3 DNA sequence: TGTGCCACCAGCTCCGGACAGCGACTCAATCAGCCCCAGCATTTT.

This chain joins TRBV6-5 and TRBJ2-4, with D possibly TRBD2 on 5 matching bases. Germline V gene lookup returns CDR1 MNHEY and CDR2 SVGAGI. The CDR3 extends over 11 amino acids. V was cut by 4 bases and J by 12 bases, with 10 bases left in between. The CDR3 sequence is CASSFSGSQYF. The CDR3 DNA reads as TGTGCCAGCAGTTTCTCGGGGAGTCAGTACTTC.

This chain connects TRBV18 to TRBJ2-7; perhaps TRBD2 as D (7 bases). The V gene lost 8 bases and the J gene lost 4 bases, with 15 bases spanning the gap. Germline V lookup: CDR1 KGHSH, CDR2 LQKENI. CDR3 length equals 13 residues. The CDR3 here is CASGGATRYEQYF. CDR3 in DNA: TGTGCCAGCGGGGGGGCAACCCGATACGAGCAGTACTTC.

This clone was observed a handful of times. J is TRBJ2-5 and V is TRBV29-1; TRBD2 is a possible D gene (6 bases). CDR3 length equals 14 residues. CDR1 and CDR2 from the germline V gene are SQVTM and ANQGSEA. V was clipped by 2 bases and J by 5 bases, with 15 bases between them. CDR3 loop: CSVERGTGGETQYF. The CDR3 nucleotides read TGCAGCGTTGAACGGGGGACTGGGGGGGAGACCCAGTACTTC.

The CDR3 DNA reads TGTGCCAGCAGTTCTACCTACGCGTATCAGCCCCAGCATTTT. Translating gives CASSSTYAYQPQHF. The genes are TRBV27 and TRBJ1-5; D unclear. The CDR3 is 14 amino acids. The V gene's germline CDR1 is MNHEY and CDR2 SMNVEV (reference sequence). V lost 4 bases and J 5 bases, leaving 12 bases between the germline ends.

The rearrangement uses TRBV29-1 and TRBJ2-3, with TRBD2 matching over 11 bases. Germline V gene data show CDR1 as SQVTM and CDR2 as ANQGSEA. V lost 6 bases, J lost 6 bases, and 8 bases stayed unmatched. The CDR3 covers 14 residues. Here the CDR3 reads CSVTSGVKRDTQYF. Here the CDR3 DNA reads TGCAGCGTGACTAGCGGGGTCAAAAGGGATACGCAGTATTTT.

V gene TRBV4-3 combines with J gene TRBJ2-3, with D possibly being TRBD2 (5 bases). Per germline, CDR1 LGHNA and CDR2 YSLEER. This CDR3 has 15 amino acids. Trimming left V 4 bases short and J 0 bases short, with 11 bases between. CDR3 DNA: TGCGCCAGCAGCCCTGGGAGCGCTAGCACAGATACGCAGTATTTT. This translates into CASSPGSASTDTQYF.

The chain carries TRBV12-5 and TRBJ1-2; TRBD1 might be the D (6 bases). V lost 1 base to trimming and J lost 2 bases, with 11 bases between them. This CDR3 region has 15 residues. The V gene's germline CDR1 is LGHNT and CDR2 FRNRAP. The CDR3, as DNA: TGTGCTAGTGGTTTGGCCGTAACAGGGAACTATGGCTACACCTTC. Translating it yields CASGLAVTGNYGYTF.

The rearrangement uses TRBV19 and TRBJ1-4, with 7 bases lining up with TRBD1. The germline CDR1 and CDR2 sequences are LNHDA and SQIVND (reference sequence). With 3 bases clipped from V and 0 bases from J, the junction kept 10 bases outside the gene matches. CDR3 length: 18 residues. CDR3 sequence (DNA): TGTGCCAGTAGTATCGAAGTGCCAGGGGGTTCAACTAATGAAAAACTGTTTTTT. This sequence encodes CASSIEVPGGSTNEKLFF.

This chain links TRBV7-6 with TRBJ2-5; maybe TRBD1 (5 bases). V lost 1 base and J 4 bases, leaving 13 bases between the germline ends. Germline V gene lookup returns CDR1 SGHVS and CDR2 FNYEAQ. The CDR3 consists of 15 residues. The CDR3 sequence is CASSLEVAGSETQYF. CDR3 nucleotides: TGTGCCAGCAGCTTAGAGGTCGCAGGGTCAGAGACCCAGTACTTC.

V usage is TRBV29-1 and J usage is TRBJ2-7, with TRBD2 matching over 10 bases. This CDR3 is 13 amino acids long. Germline CDR1 and CDR2: SQVTM and ANQGSEA. The V segment lost 5 bases and the J segment 3 bases; nucleotides outside the gene matches: 4. CDR3 loop: CSVRTSGYYEQYF. DNA for the CDR3: TGCAGCGTTAGGACTAGCGGATACTACGAGCAGTACTTC.

The DNA for the CDR3 is TGTGCCAGCGATGGGGGCACCCTGCCGACCCAAGAGACCCAGTACTTC. It yields the protein CASDGGTLPTQETQYF. J is TRBJ2-5 and V is TRBV18; TRBD1 is a possible D gene (6 bases). This CDR3 is built from 16 residues. V lost 8 bases to trimming and J lost 1 base, with 20 bases between them. Germline V CDR1 and CDR2: KGHSH, LQKENI.

The chain is built from TRBV5-1 and TRBJ2-3; TRBD1 might be the D (5 bases). The CDR3 spans 15 residues. V was cut by 0 bases and J by 5 bases, with 13 bases left in between. Germline CDR1 reads SGHRS; CDR2 reads YFSETQ. This chain's CDR3 is CASSLVRRTIDTQYF. For the CDR3, the DNA is TGCGCCAGCAGCTTGGTCCGCCGGACAATAGATACGCAGTATTTT. The full variable domain, completed using reference TRBV5-1 and TRBJ2-3, is KAGVTQTPRYLIKTRGQQVTLSCSPISGHRSVSWYQQTPGQGLQFLFEYFSETQRNKGNFPGRFSGRQFSNSRSEMNVSTLELGDSALYLCASSLVRRTIDTQYFGPGTRLTVL.

The chain carries TRBV7-9 and TRBJ2-1; D might be TRBD1 (5 bases). This CDR3 contains 14 residues. With 8 bases removed from V and 3 bases from J, the gap between germline ends came to 14 bases. CDR1 is SEHNR and CDR2 is FQNEAQ in the germline V gene (reference sequence). The CDR3 sequence: CASRQDRDYNEQFF. The DNA for the CDR3 is TGTGCCAGCCGCCAAGACAGAGACTACAATGAGCAGTTCTTC.

This clone was seen more than once but under ten times. V and J are TRBV5-1 and TRBJ2-3; D is perhaps TRBD1 (5 bases). Germline CDR1 and CDR2: SGHRS and YFSETQ. This CDR3 contains 16 residues. The V and J ends lost 4 bases and 0 bases respectively, with 15 bases between them. DNA of the CDR3: TGCGCCAGCAGCGCTGGGGCCAGCACTAGCACAGATACGCAGTATTTT. Amino acids: CASSAGASTSTDTQYF.